This TCR beta chain was recovered during a study of identical twins. TCRdb passed the 5' RACE reads through MiXCR, listing each CDR3 protein once. The sample yields some 230,000 distinct CDR3 sequences, 6.5% seen once. Findings of the study overall: The study reached conclusions through statistical analysis that was cross-sectional, not following the same donors. Modelling approaches yielded underestimates of out-of-frame TCR alpha sharing between monozygotic twins. Out-of-frame alpha sequences shared by twins were enriched for low generation probability.

The CDR3 runs 13 residues. V was clipped by 8 bases and J by 4 bases; unmatched bases: 7. This clonotype appeared many times. Antigen specificity is unknown. The same sample was also studied in work on T cells expressing NK-cell markers. That source notes: There were seven HCMV-seropositive donors and one seronegative donor among the eight sequenced.

The clonotype originates from a woman aged 18-29 years in good health. The V call is TRBV12-3 or TRBV12-4, the J call TRBJ2-7, with 8 bases identical to TRBD1. Sequenced sample: CD8+ T cells sorted from blood. DNA of the CDR3: TGTGCCAGCCGGGACAGGACAGCGTACGAGCAGTACTTC. This gives the protein CASRDRTAYEQYF.